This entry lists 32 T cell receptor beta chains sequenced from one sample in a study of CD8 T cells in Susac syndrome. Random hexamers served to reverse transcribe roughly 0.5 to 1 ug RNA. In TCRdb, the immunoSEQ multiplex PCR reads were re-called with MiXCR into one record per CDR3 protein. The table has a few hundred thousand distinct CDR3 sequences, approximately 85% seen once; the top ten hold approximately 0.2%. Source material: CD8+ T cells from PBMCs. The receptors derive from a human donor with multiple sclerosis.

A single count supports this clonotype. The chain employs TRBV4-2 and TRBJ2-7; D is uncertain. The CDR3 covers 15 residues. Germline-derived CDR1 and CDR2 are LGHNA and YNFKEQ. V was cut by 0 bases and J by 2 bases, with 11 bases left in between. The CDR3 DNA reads TGTGCCAGCAGCCAAGATATTACGCCACCCTACGAGCAGTACTTC. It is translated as CASSQDITPPYEQYF.

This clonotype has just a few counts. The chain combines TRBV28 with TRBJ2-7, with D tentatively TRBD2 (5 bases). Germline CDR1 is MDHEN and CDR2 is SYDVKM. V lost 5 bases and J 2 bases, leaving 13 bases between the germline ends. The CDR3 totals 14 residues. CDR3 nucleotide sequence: TGTGCCAGCAGTGCCCTACTAGGACCCTACGAGCAGTACTTC. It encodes CASSALLGPYEQYF.

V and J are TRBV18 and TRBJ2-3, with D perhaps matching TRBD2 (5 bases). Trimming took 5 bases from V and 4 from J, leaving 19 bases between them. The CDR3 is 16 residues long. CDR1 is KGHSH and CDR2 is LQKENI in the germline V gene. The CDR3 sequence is CASSWPPGKNSDTQYF. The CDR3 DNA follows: TGTGCCAGCTCATGGCCCCCGGGAAAAAACTCAGATACGCAGTATTTT.

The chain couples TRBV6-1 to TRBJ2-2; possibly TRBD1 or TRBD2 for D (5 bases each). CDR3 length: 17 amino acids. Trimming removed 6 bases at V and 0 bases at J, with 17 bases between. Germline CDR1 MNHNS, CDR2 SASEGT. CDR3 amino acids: CASRPIQGPANTGELFF. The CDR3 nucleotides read TGTGCCAGCAGACCGATCCAGGGACCCGCGAACACCGGGGAGCTGTTTTTT.

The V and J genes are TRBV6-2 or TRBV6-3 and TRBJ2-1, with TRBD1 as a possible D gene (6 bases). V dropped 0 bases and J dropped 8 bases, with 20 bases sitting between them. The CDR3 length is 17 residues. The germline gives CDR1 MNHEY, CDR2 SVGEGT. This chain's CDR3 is CASSYSKGGYGIYEQFF. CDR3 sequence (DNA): TGTGCCAGCAGTTACTCTAAAGGGGGTTACGGGATCTATGAGCAGTTCTTC.

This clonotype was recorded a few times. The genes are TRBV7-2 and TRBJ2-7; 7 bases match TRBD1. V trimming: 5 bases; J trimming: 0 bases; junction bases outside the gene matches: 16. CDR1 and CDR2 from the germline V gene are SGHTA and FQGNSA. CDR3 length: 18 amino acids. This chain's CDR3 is CASSTASPDRSFSYEQYF. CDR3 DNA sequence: TGTGCCAGCAGCACCGCCTCCCCGGACAGGTCATTCTCCTACGAGCAGTACTTC. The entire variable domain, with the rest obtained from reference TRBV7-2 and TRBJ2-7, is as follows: GAGVSQSPSNKVTEKGKDVELRCDPISGHTALYWYRQSLGQGLEFLIYFQGNSAPDKSGLPSDRFSAERTGGSVSTLTIQRTQQEDSAVYLCASSTASPDRSFSYEQYFGPGTRLTVT.

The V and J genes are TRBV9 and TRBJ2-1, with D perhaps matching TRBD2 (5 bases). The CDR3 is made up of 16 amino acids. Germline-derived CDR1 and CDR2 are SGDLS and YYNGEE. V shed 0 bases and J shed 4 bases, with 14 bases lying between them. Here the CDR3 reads CASSVGLAGLYNEQFF. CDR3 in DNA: TGTGCCAGCAGCGTAGGGCTAGCCGGTCTGTACAATGAGCAGTTCTTC.

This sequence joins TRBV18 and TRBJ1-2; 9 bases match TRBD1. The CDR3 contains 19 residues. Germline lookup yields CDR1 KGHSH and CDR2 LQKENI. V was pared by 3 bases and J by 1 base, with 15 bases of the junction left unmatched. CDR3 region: CASSPQDGTGKRDNYGYTF. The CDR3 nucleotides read TGTGCCAGCTCACCTCAAGACGGGACAGGGAAGAGGGATAACTATGGCTACACCTTC.

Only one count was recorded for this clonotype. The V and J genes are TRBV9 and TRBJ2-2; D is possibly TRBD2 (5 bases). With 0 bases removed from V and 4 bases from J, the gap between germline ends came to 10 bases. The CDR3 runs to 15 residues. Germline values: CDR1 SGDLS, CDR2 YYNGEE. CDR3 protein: CASSVDLALTGELFF. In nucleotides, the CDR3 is TGTGCCAGCAGCGTAGACCTAGCCCTCACCGGGGAGCTGTTTTTT.

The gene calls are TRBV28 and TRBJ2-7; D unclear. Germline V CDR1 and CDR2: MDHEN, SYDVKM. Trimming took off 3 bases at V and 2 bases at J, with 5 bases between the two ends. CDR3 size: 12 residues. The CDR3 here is CASSLLAYEQYF. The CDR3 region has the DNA TGTGCCAGCAGTTTGTTAGCCTACGAGCAGTACTTC.

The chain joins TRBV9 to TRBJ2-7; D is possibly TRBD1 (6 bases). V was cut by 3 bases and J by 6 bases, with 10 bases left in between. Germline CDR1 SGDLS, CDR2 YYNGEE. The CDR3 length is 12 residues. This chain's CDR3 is CASSGGLGEQYF. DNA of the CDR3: TGTGCCAGCAGCGGGGGGCTTGGCGAGCAGTACTTC.

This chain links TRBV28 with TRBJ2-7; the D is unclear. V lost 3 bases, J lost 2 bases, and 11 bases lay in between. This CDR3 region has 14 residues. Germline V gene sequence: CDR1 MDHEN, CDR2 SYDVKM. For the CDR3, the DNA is TGTGCCAGCAGTTTTTATGAGCTCCCCTACGAGCAGTACTTC. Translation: CASSFYELPYEQYF.

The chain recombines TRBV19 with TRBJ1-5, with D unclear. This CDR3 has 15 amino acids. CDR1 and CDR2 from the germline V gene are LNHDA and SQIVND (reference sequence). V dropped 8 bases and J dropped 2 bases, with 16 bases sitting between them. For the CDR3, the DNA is TGTGCCAGTCAATCTTGGAGAGGTGGCAATCAGCCCCAGCATTTT. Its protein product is CASQSWRGGNQPQHF.

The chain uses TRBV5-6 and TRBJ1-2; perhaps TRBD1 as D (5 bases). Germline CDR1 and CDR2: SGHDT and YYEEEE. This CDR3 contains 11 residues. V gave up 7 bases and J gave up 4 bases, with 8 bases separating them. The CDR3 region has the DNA TGTGCCAGCGGGGGGACCTATGGCTACACCTTC. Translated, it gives CASGGTYGYTF.

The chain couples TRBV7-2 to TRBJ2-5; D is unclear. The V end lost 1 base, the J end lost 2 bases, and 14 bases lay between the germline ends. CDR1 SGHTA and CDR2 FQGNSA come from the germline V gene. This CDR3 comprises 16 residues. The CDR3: CASSLVAVSIQETQYF. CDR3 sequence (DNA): TGTGCCAGCAGCTTAGTGGCGGTCTCGATACAAGAGACCCAGTACTTC.

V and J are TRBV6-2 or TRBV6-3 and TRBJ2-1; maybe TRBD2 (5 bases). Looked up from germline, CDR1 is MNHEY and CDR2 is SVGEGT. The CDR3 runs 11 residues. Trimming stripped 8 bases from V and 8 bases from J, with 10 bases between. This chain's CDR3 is CASRGWDEQFF. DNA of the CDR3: TGTGCCAGCCGGGGTTGGGATGAGCAGTTCTTC.

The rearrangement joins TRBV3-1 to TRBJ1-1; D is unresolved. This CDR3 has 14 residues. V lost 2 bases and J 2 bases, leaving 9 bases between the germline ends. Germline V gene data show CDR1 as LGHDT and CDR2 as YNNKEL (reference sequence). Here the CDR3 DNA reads TGTGCCAGCAGCCAATTAGGGCTTAACACTGAAGCTTTCTTT. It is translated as CASSQLGLNTEAFF. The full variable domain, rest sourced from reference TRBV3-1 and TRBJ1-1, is DTAVSQTPKYLVTQMGNDKSIKCEQNLGHDTMYWYKQDSKKFLKIMFSYNNKELIINETVPNRFSPKSPDKAHLNLHINSLELGDSAVYFCASSQLGLNTEAFFGQGTRLTVV.

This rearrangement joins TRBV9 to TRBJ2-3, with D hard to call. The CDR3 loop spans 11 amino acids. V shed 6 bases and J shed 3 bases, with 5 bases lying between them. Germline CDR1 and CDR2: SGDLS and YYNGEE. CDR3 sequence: CASTRTDTQYF. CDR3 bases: TGTGCCAGCACTCGGACAGATACGCAGTATTTT.

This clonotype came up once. The CDR3 sequence is CASSPTLGGKAFF. As DNA, the CDR3 is TGTGCCAGCAGTCCCACTCTGGGAGGAAAAGCTTTCTTT. The chain employs TRBV27 and TRBJ1-1; D is unclear. Germline CDR1 reads MNHEY; CDR2 reads SMNVEV (reference sequence). CDR3 size: 13 residues. Deletions cut 5 bases from V and 9 bases from J, with 16 bases between.

The CDR3 DNA follows: TGTGCCATCAGTGAGGGGTCTCCTTGGGGCTACACCTTC. It yields the protein CAISEGSPWGYTF. This chain links TRBV10-3 with TRBJ1-2; the D is unclear. V gave up 2 bases and J gave up 8 bases, with 12 bases separating them. The CDR3 is made up of 13 amino acids. Germline CDR1 reads ENHRY; CDR2 reads SYGVKD.

The CDR3 DNA sequence: TGTGCCACCAGTGATTCCCCGAACACAGATACGCAGTATTTT. It yields the protein CATSDSPNTDTQYF. The V and J genes are TRBV24-1 and TRBJ2-3; no clear D. Germline assignment: CDR1 KGHDR and CDR2 SFDVKD. Trimming removed 2 bases at V and 2 bases at J, with 7 bases between. The CDR3 extends over 14 amino acids.

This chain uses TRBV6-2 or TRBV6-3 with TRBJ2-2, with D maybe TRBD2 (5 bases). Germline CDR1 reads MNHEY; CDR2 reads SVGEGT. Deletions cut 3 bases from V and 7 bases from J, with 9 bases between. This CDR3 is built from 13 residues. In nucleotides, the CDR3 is TGTGCCAGCAGTTATATCGGGAACGGGGAGCTGTTTTTT. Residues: CASSYIGNGELFF.

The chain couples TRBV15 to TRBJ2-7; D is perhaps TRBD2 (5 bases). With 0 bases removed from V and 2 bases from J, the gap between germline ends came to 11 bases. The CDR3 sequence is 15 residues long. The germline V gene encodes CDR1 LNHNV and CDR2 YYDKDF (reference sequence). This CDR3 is CATSRERGSAYEQYF. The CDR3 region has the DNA TGTGCCACCAGCAGAGAAAGAGGGTCGGCCTACGAGCAGTACTTC.

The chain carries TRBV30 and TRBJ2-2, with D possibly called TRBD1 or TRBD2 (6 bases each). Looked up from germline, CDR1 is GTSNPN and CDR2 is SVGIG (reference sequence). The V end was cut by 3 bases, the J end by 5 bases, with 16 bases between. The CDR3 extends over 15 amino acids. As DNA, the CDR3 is TGTGCCTGGAGACTCGGGGGCCGGCGAACCGGGGAGCTGTTTTTT. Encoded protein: CAWRLGGRRTGELFF.

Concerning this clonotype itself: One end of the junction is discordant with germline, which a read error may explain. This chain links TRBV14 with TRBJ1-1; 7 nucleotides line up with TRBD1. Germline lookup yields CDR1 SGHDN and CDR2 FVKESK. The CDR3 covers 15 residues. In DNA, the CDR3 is TGTGCCAGCGGCCAACGGGACAGCGCCTACACTGAAGCTTTCTTT. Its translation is CASGQRDSAYTEAFF.

The CDR3 DNA sequence: TGTGCCAGCAGGGACCGACCCGCCACCTGGGGAAACTATGGCTACACCTTC. Residues: CASRDRPATWGNYGYTF. This chain connects TRBV27 to TRBJ1-2; no clear D gene. Germline values: CDR1 MNHEY, CDR2 SMNVEV (reference sequence). CDR3 size: 17 residues. Trimming took 6 bases from V and 2 from J, leaving 22 bases between them.

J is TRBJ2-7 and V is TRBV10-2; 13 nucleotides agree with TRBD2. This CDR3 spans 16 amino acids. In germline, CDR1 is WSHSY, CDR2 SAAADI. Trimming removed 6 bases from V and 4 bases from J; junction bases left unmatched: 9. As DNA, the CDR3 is TGCGCCAGCAGCGACCCGGGACTAGCGGGACCGTACGAGCAGTACTTC. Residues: CASSDPGLAGPYEQYF.

The CDR3 spells CASSLNNNKLNTEAFF. CDR3 DNA sequence: TGTGCCAGCAGCTTAAATAATAATAAACTGAACACTGAAGCTTTCTTT. The J gene is TRBJ1-1, the V gene TRBV7-6; D gene unclear. CDR1 SGHVS and CDR2 FNYEAQ come from the germline V gene. This CDR3 is built from 16 residues. V lost 2 bases to trimming and J lost 0 bases, with 13 bases between them.

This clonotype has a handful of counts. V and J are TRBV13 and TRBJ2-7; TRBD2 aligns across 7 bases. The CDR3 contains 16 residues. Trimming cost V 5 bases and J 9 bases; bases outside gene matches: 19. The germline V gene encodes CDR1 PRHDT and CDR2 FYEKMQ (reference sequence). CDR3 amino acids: CASSPTPGSGTAGQYF. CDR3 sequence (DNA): TGTGCCAGCAGCCCAACCCCGGGGAGCGGGACTGCCGGGCAGTACTTC.

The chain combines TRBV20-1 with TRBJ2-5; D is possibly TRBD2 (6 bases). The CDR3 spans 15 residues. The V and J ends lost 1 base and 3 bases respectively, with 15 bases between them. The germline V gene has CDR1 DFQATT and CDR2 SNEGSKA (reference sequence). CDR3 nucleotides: TGCAGTGCTAGAGTTCCTGGTTTAGCGGAAGAGACCCAGTACTTC. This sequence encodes CSARVPGLAEETQYF.

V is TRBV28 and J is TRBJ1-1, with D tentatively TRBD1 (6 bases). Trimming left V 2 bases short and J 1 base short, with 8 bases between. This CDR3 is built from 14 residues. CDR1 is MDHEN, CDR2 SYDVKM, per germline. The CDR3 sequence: CASSLRGENTEAFF. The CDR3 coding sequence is TGTGCCAGCAGTTTAAGGGGGGAGAACACTGAAGCTTTCTTT.

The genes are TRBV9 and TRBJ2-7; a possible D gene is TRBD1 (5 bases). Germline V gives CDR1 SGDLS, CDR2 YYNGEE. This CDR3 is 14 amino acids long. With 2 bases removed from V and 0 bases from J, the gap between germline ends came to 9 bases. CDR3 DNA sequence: TGTGCCAGCAGCGTCGGACATGGCTCCTACGAGCAGTACTTC. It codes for CASSVGHGSYEQYF.